This TCR beta chain was documented in a study of shared clonotypes between healthy human individuals. The study's findings and limits: Several donors held about 4.5% of naive CD4 clonotypes in common.

Deep was the level at which the assay was run. Once extracted for a subset, genomic DNA was divided evenly among several immunoSEQ plates. In the original analysis: Junction-only immunoSEQ data arrived without quality scores, meaning filtering differed. Clones were sequenced by immunoSEQ multiplex PCR, and TCRdb holds only the in-frame ones, with some missing. V and J calls and clone size are copied from that table; D and trimming were computed from the DNA. The table shows under 1 million clones, with around 96% occurring only once. The naive CD8 population came from CD45RO-negative cells selected for CCR7, without terminally differentiated effector memory CD45RA+ cells. As for this clone: Its antigen remains unknown.

The sequenced sample was naive CD8+ T cells sorted from blood. The clonotype comes from a man aged 25 to 40 in good health.

This CDR3 reads CASSLDRGVIYEQYF. The CDR3, as DNA: TGTGCCAGCAGCCTGGACAGGGGAGTGATCTACGAGCAGTACTTC. The rearrangement joins TRBV7-9 to TRBJ2-7, with 9 bases fitting TRBD1. Per germline, CDR1 SEHNR and CDR2 FQNEAQ (reference sequence). The V gene end was trimmed by 5 bases and the J gene end by 3 bases; junction bases not matched to a gene: 8. The CDR3 is 15 residues long.